The rows below give T cell receptor beta chains drawn from one sample of a study of blood T cell repertoires in COVID-19. Produced via immunoSEQ multiplex PCR; TCRdb's table is partial and in-frame only. The sample has 55,000 to 70,000 clones; more than 75% are singletons. Material: peripheral blood. All receptors come from a man aged 55 to 70 with acute or convalescent COVID-19. The CDR3 runs from the conserved cysteine through the conserved F or W. A D gene is named only where the DNA matches it firmly. Clone sizes are given selectively: once, few, many, or a class where the clone is expanded.

>TRBJ1-3|16|.|TRBV9|.
TGTGCCAGCAGCGTAGATCAGGGCCTCTCTGGAAACACCATATATTTT
CASSVDQGLSGNTIYF
>TRBJ2-1|13|.|TRBV24-1|.
TGTGCCACCAGTGATGTGGGCCGCAATGAGCAGTTCTTC
CATSDVGRNEQFF
>TRBJ1-5|15|TRBD1|TRBV3-1/TRBV3-2|few
TGTGCCAGCAGCCAACAGGGGGGTCTCAATCAGCCCCAGCATTTT
CASSQQGGLNQPQHF
>TRBJ1-1|14|TRBD1|TRBV5-1|.
TGCGCCAGTCGACAGGGGGCCCTGAACACTGAAGCTTTCTTT
CASRQGALNTEAFF
>TRBJ2-3|17|TRBD2|TRBV18|.
TGTGCCAGCTCACTGACTAGCGGGGGGTCAAGCACAGATACGCAGTATTTT
CASSLTSGGSSTDTQYF
>TRBJ2-6|17|.|TRBV7-9|.
TGTGCCAGCAGCTTAGACAGGTCCCGTGGTGGGGCCAACGTCCTGACTTTC
CASSLDRSRGGANVLTF
>TRBJ1-2|13|.|TRBV30|few
TGTGCCTGGAATTGGGTGGGGGCGAATGGCTACACCTTC
CAWNWVGANGYTF
>TRBJ2-5|14|.|TRBV6-6|.
TGTGCCAGCAGTTACTCGCTAGGGGCTGAGACCCAGTACTTC
CASSYSLGAETQYF
>TRBJ1-6|14|TRBD1|TRBV18|once
TGTGCCAGCTCACCACAACAGGGGAATTCACCCCTCCACTTT
CASSPQQGNSPLHF
>TRBJ2-3|15|TRBD1|TRBV5-1|.
TGCGCCAGCACTCCGGGACAGGGGGGCACAGATACGCAGTATTTT
CASTPGQGGTDTQYF
>TRBJ1-5|14|TRBD1|TRBV7-8|.
TGTGCCAGCAGCATAGACAGGGGTGATCAGCCCCAGCATTTT
CASSIDRGDQPQHF
>TRBJ2-7|16|.|TRBV9|.
TGTGCCAGCAGCGTAGCTATGTGGGCGAGTATCGACGAGCAGTACTTC
CASSVAMWASIDEQYF
>TRBJ2-1|11|.|TRBV12-3/TRBV12-4|.
TGTGCCAGCAGCACCGGGACTCAGCAGTTCTTC
CASSTGTQQFF
>TRBJ1-1|13|.|TRBV4-3|.
TGCGCCAGCAGCCAAGATCAACGGTTTGAAGCTTTCTTT
CASSQDQRFEAFF
>TRBJ1-2|15|TRBD1|TRBV5-5|.
TGTGCCAGCAGCTTGGAAGGGACAGTTAACTATGGCTACACCTTC
CASSLEGTVNYGYTF
>TRBJ2-2|15|TRBD2|TRBV10-3|.
TGTGCCATCAGTAGTAGCGGGGAGATCACCGGGGAGCTGTTTTTT
CAISSSGEITGELFF
>TRBJ1-5|16|.|TRBV19|.
TGTGCCAGTAGTATAGGGCCCCGACAGGTTGGGCAGCCCCAGCATTTT
CASSIGPRQVGQPQHF
>TRBJ1-4|16|TRBD1|TRBV3-1/TRBV3-2|.
TGTGCCAGCAGCTTTGGACAGGGTTCGACTAATGAAAAACTGTTTTTT
CASSFGQGSTNEKLFF
>TRBJ1-2|13|.|TRBV28|.
TGTGCCAGCAGTCCCCTGGGAGGGGAAGGCTACACCTTC
CASSPLGGEGYTF
>TRBJ1-1|16|.|TRBV7-9|.
TGTGCCAGCAGCTCCACCGGGGGGTGGGAGAACACTGAAGCTTTCTTT
CASSSTGGWENTEAFF
>TRBJ1-1|13|.|TRBV6-2/TRBV6-3|.
TGTGCCAGCAGTTATGAGTTGAACACTGAAGCTTTCTTT
CASSYELNTEAFF
>TRBJ1-3|16|.|TRBV19|.
TGTGCCAGTAGTATAGGCGCAGGCCGCTCTGGAAACACCATATATTTT
CASSIGAGRSGNTIYF
>TRBJ2-2|15|TRBD1|TRBV24-1|.
TGTGCCACCAGTGATGGACAGGGAGTCACCGGGGAGCTGTTTTTT
CATSDGQGVTGELFF
>TRBJ1-2|17|.|TRBV18|.
TGTGCCAGCTCACCTCGAGACTCGGGGGGCCTGCTATATGGCTACACCTTC
CASSPRDSGGLLYGYTF